This TCR beta chain was captured by sequencing in a study of blood T cell repertoires in COVID-19. Germline V lookup: CDR1 DFQATT, CDR2 SNEGSKA (reference sequence). The CDR3 runs 16 residues. V lost 3 bases and J lost 1, with 13 bases in between. Repertoires were generated with immunoSEQ multiplex PCR, while TCRdb's copy carries only in-frame clones and drops some. This table has roughly 100,000 clones, 75% to 90% appearing once. Sequenced sample: peripheral blood. The receptor comes from an elderly woman with acute or convalescent COVID-19. The chain recombines TRBV20-1 with TRBJ1-6; no reliable D call. The CDR3 bases are TGCAGTGCTAGTGAGGCCGGGTTTTCCTATAATTCACCCCTCCACTTT. This gives the protein CSASEAGFSYNSPLHF.